The sequence of this TCR beta chain was determined in a study of radiation and T cells in renal cell carcinoma. Study conclusions and caveats: Without pretreatment biopsies, baseline tumor clonotype presence was undetermined.

This table comes from immunoSEQ multiplex PCR, and its TCRdb copy is limited to in-frame clones, with some not included. The data show 120,000 to 150,000 clones, approximately 86% seen once. The CDR3 runs to 15 residues. The V gene's germline CDR1 is GTSNPN and CDR2 SVGIG (reference sequence). Trimming pared 3 bases from V and 1 base from J, leaving 10 bases between. As for this clone: The antigen remains unidentified.

Time point defined: blood 4 weeks post-SBRT, at nephrectomy. Treatment denoted: 15 Gy SBRT to primary tumor, nephrectomy 4 weeks later. Nephrectomy followed 15 Gy stereotactic body radiation by 4 weeks. The TCR sequence derives from a woman between 45 and 65 years old with renal cell carcinoma. Material: blood, obtained from a patient whose treatment included radiotherapy and nephrectomy. This sequence joins TRBV30 and TRBJ2-6; no reliable D call. The DNA of the CDR3 is TGTGCCTGGAGCCGTGCTATTTCTGGGGCCAACGTCCTGACTTTC. Its protein product is CAWSRAISGANVLTF.